This T cell receptor (beta chain) was sequenced for a study of identical twins. TCRdb recomputed calls from the 5' RACE reads with MiXCR, one row per CDR3 protein. The table shows a few hundred thousand distinct CDR3 sequences, with approximately 9.6% occurring only once. This clonotype has only a few counts. The CDR3 covers 14 residues. V lost 3 bases, J lost 2 bases, and 10 bases lay in between. The germline CDR1 and CDR2 sequences are MNHEY and SMNVEV (reference sequence). In addition, the sample was reused for a study of yellow fever vaccine responses in identical twins.

The sequencing sample was made of PBMCs. This sequence joins TRBV27 and TRBJ1-1; no firm D call. The sequence came from a young woman in good health. CDR3 sequence: CASSLYSANTEAFF. The CDR3 region has the DNA TGTGCCAGCAGTTTGTACAGTGCAAACACTGAAGCTTTCTTT.